These 32 T cell receptor beta chains came from one sample sequenced in a study of blood T cell repertoires in COVID-19 (dated by TCRdb to the early 2020s). The library was made by the immunoSEQ multiplex PCR assay. TCRdb holds this immuneACCESS table with in-frame rearrangements only. Some clones are missing; in checked studies, unresolved V genes explain under half, and the rest has no known cause. The sample yields about 370,000 clones; approximately 91% were counted once. Roughly 0.9% of the sample lies in the top ten. The sample consisted of PBMCs or T cells enriched from blood (not recorded which). The receptor source for this set is a woman aged 35 to 49 who had been exposed to COVID-19.

V is TRBV6-2 or TRBV6-3 and J is TRBJ2-1, with 14 bases fitting TRBD2. With 0 bases clipped from V and 4 bases from J, the junction kept 14 bases outside the gene matches. Germline V lookup: CDR1 MNHEY, CDR2 SVGEGT. CDR3 size: 21 residues. CDR3 loop: CASSYSKREGLAGGMYNEQFF. The CDR3 DNA sequence: TGTGCCAGCAGTTACTCGAAAAGGGAAGGACTAGCGGGAGGAATGTACAATGAGCAGTTCTTC.

A note on this clone: A read error may produce the germline difference seen at one junction end. The chain couples TRBV19 to TRBJ1-4, with D possibly TRBD1 on 6 matching bases. Germline V gene data show CDR1 as LNHDA and CDR2 as SQIVND (reference sequence). The CDR3 runs 13 residues. The CDR3 loop reads CASSITGNGKLFF. In DNA, the CDR3 is TGTGCCAGTAGTATTACAGGGAATGGAAAACTGTTTTTT.

The chain is built from TRBV6-5 and TRBJ2-7; 8 bases are shared with TRBD1. This CDR3 comprises 13 residues. V shed 6 bases, J shed 3 bases, and the junction held 4 bases outside the gene matches. CDR1 is MNHEY and CDR2 is SVGAGI in the germline V gene. CDR3 loop: CASRAGGLYEQYF. In nucleotides, the CDR3 is TGTGCCAGCAGGGCAGGGGGCCTCTACGAGCAGTACTTC.

V is TRBV18 and J is TRBJ1-1; 9 bases map to TRBD1. Germline V gene sequence: CDR1 KGHSH, CDR2 LQKENI. The J segment lost 3 bases and the V segment lost 4 bases, leaving 3 bases of the junction unmatched. This CDR3 has 14 residues. CDR3 in amino acids: CASSRGQGYTEAFF. CDR3 coding DNA: TGTGCCAGCTCACGCGGACAGGGGTACACTGAAGCTTTCTTT.

The genes are TRBV6-2 or TRBV6-3 and TRBJ1-5; D is undetermined. This CDR3 is 14 amino acids long. Germline-derived CDR1 and CDR2 are MNHEY and SVGEGT. Trimming stripped 0 bases from V and 8 bases from J, with 11 bases between. CDR3 amino acids: CASSYSASRKPQHF. DNA for the CDR3: TGTGCCAGCAGTTACTCCGCCAGTCGAAAGCCCCAGCATTTT.

The chain has TRBV18 and TRBJ1-5, with D perhaps matching TRBD1 (5 bases). V gave up 2 bases and J gave up 6 bases, with 17 bases separating them. There are 16 residues in the CDR3. Germline CDR1 reads KGHSH; CDR2 reads LQKENI. As DNA, the CDR3 is TGTGCCAGCTCACCAGGGGCTCCGGATGGGTCTCAGCCCCAGCATTTT. It translates to CASSPGAPDGSQPQHF. Drawing the rest from reference TRBV18 and TRBJ1-5, the complete variable domain is NAGVMQNPRHLVRRRGQEARLRCSPMKGHSHVYWYRQLPEEGLKFMVYLQKENIIDESGMPKERFSAEFPKEGPSILRIQQVVRGDSAAYFCASSPGAPDGSQPQHFGDGTRLSIL.

The J gene is TRBJ2-1, the V gene TRBV30, with 9 bases identical to TRBD1. The CDR3 loop spans 18 amino acids. Per the germline V gene, CDR1 is GTSNPN and CDR2 is SVGIG (reference sequence). V was pared by 0 bases and J by 7 bases, with 16 bases of the junction left unmatched. The CDR3 sequence: CAWSVWGGDRELRNEQFF. DNA for the CDR3: TGTGCCTGGAGTGTATGGGGGGGGGACAGGGAGCTACGGAATGAGCAGTTCTTC. Full variable domain (rest looked up from reference TRBV30 and TRBJ2-1): SQTIHQWPATLVQPVGSPLSLECTVEGTSNPNLYWYRQAAGRGLQLLFYSVGIGQISSEVPQNLSASRPQDRQFILSSKKLLLSDSGFYLCAWSVWGGDRELRNEQFFGPGTRLTVL.

This clone was seen once. This chain links TRBV15 with TRBJ1-1; 7 nucleotides line up with TRBD1. Trimming removed 3 bases from V and 3 bases from J; junction bases left unmatched: 4. Germline V gives CDR1 LNHNV, CDR2 YYDKDF (reference sequence). CDR3 length: 14 amino acids. As DNA, the CDR3 is TGTGCCACCAGCAGCCCGGACAGGTACACTGAAGCTTTCTTT. Its protein is CATSSPDRYTEAFF.

The chain recombines TRBV6-5 with TRBJ1-1; the D gene is possibly TRBD1 (5 bases). Trimming pared 7 bases from V and 4 bases from J, leaving 16 bases between. Germline V gene data show CDR1 as MNHEY and CDR2 as SVGAGI. CDR3 length equals 14 residues. CDR3 loop: CASIPRPGGTEAFF. CDR3 DNA: TGTGCCAGCATCCCCCGTCCGGGGGGCACTGAAGCTTTCTTT.

CDR3 nucleotides: TGTGCCAGCAGCTTTCCCCGGGACACTGGGTCCTATGGCTACACCTTC. Its translation: CASSFPRDTGSYGYTF. This rearrangement joins TRBV5-8 to TRBJ1-2; TRBD1 might be the D (6 bases). V lost 2 bases to trimming and J lost 4 bases, with 18 bases between them. The CDR3 is 16 residues long. CDR1 and CDR2 (germline): SGHTS, YDEGEE.

The chain couples TRBV7-2 to TRBJ2-1; 10 bases map to TRBD2. This CDR3 is built from 15 residues. Germline V gives CDR1 SGHTA, CDR2 FQGNSA. With 7 bases clipped from V and 9 bases from J, the junction kept 12 bases outside the gene matches. For the CDR3, the DNA is TGTGCCAGCACAAGGGAAAGCGGGGGGGCCGCTGAGCAGTTCTTC. It yields the protein CASTRESGGAAEQFF.

The rearrangement uses TRBV27 and TRBJ2-1; 10 positions agree with TRBD2. Germline values: CDR1 MNHEY, CDR2 SMNVEV (reference sequence). Germline trimming cut 6 bases from V and 12 bases from J; bases unmatched to any gene: 8. The length of the CDR3 is 13 residues. CDR3 coding DNA: TGTGCCAGCAGGCTCAGCGGGGGGGCCCGGCAGTTCTTC. This sequence encodes CASRLSGGARQFF.

The chain has TRBV29-1 and TRBJ2-3, with D possibly matching TRBD2 (6 bases). Trimming removed 4 bases at V and 4 bases at J, with 12 bases between. Germline lookup yields CDR1 SQVTM and CDR2 ANQGSEA. The CDR3 covers 13 residues. The CDR3 here is CSVVGGHADTQYF. CDR3 in DNA: TGCAGCGTTGTTGGAGGGCACGCAGATACGCAGTATTTT.

The V call is TRBV5-4, the J call TRBJ1-2; D call uncertain. The CDR3 covers 14 residues. In germline, CDR1 is SGHNT, CDR2 YYREEE (reference sequence). V dropped 2 bases and J dropped 6 bases, with 14 bases sitting between them. CDR3 coding DNA: TGTGCCAGCAGCTTCCGGGAGGCCGTGCATGGCTACACCTTC. Translation: CASSFREAVHGYTF.

The rearrangement links TRBV7-8 to TRBJ1-4; 8 bases fit TRBD1. Germline CDR1 is SGHVS and CDR2 is FQNEAQ. This CDR3 has 15 amino acids. V lost 0 bases and J lost 7; bases outside the gene matches: 4. CDR3 residues: CASSLAQGASEKLFF. The CDR3 DNA sequence: TGTGCCAGCAGCTTAGCCCAGGGGGCCAGTGAAAAACTGTTTTTT.

The chain links TRBV6-5 to TRBJ2-1; D may be TRBD1 (7 bases). The CDR3 length is 13 residues. With 6 bases removed from V and 7 bases from J, the gap between germline ends came to 13 bases. Germline-derived CDR1 and CDR2 are MNHEY and SVGAGI. The CDR3 is CASRMTGTNEQFF. CDR3 sequence (DNA): TGTGCCAGCAGGATGACAGGGACTAATGAGCAGTTCTTC.

The V call is TRBV18, the J call TRBJ1-1; 10 nucleotides align to TRBD1. V dropped 6 bases and J dropped 5; count of bases not matched to a gene: 3. Germline V gene lookup returns CDR1 KGHSH and CDR2 LQKENI. This CDR3 region has 13 residues. This CDR3 reads CASSRTGGTEAFF. CDR3 DNA: TGTGCCAGCTCGAGGACAGGGGGTACTGAAGCTTTCTTT. The full variable domain, with the rest looked up from reference TRBV18 and TRBJ1-1, is NAGVMQNPRHLVRRRGQEARLRCSPMKGHSHVYWYRQLPEEGLKFMVYLQKENIIDESGMPKERFSAEFPKEGPSILRIQQVVRGDSAAYFCASSRTGGTEAFFGQGTRLTVV.

The V call is TRBV24-1, the J call TRBJ1-2; D perhaps matches TRBD1 (6 bases). From germline, CDR1 is KGHDR and CDR2 SFDVKD. V gave up 7 bases and J gave up 2 bases, with 7 bases separating them. The CDR3 runs 12 residues. The CDR3 nucleotides read TGTGCCACCAGCGACAGGAACTATGGCTACACCTTC. The encoded protein is CATSDRNYGYTF.

The chain uses TRBV6-5 and TRBJ1-2; TRBD1 matches at 9 bases. CDR1 and CDR2 from the germline V gene are MNHEY and SVGAGI. The CDR3 is 16 amino acids. V trimming: 1 base; J trimming: 5 bases; junction bases outside the gene matches: 8. The CDR3, as DNA: TGTGCCAGCAGTTACTACAAGGACAGGGGACCGTATGGCTACACCTTC. Amino acids: CASSYYKDRGPYGYTF.

The chain uses TRBV18 and TRBJ2-3, with 7 bases that match TRBD1. The V gene end was trimmed by 4 bases and the J gene end by 5 bases; junction bases not matched to a gene: 9. From germline, CDR1 is KGHSH and CDR2 LQKENI. CDR3 length equals 15 residues. CDR3 sequence reads: CASSLRQGRGDTQYF. The CDR3 nucleotides read TGTGCCAGCTCACTGCGACAGGGTAGAGGAGATACGCAGTATTTT. Full variable domain (remainder filled in from reference TRBV18 and TRBJ2-3): NAGVMQNPRHLVRRRGQEARLRCSPMKGHSHVYWYRQLPEEGLKFMVYLQKENIIDESGMPKERFSAEFPKEGPSILRIQQVVRGDSAAYFCASSLRQGRGDTQYFGPGTRLTVL.

The rearrangement uses TRBV11-3 and TRBJ2-7; D gene ambiguous. Germline V CDR1 and CDR2: SGHNT, YENEEA. The germline V and J ends were trimmed by 3 bases and 7 bases, with 7 bases remaining between them. The CDR3 totals 11 residues. The CDR3 nucleotides are TGTGCCAGCAGCTTTCTCGGTGAGCAGTACTTC. Its protein is CASSFLGEQYF. Combining the CDR3 with reference TRBV11-3 and TRBJ2-7 gives the whole variable domain EAGVVQSPRYKIIEKKQPVAFWCNPISGHNTLYWYLQNLGQGPELLIRYENEEAVDDSQLPKDRFSAERLKGVDSTLKIQPAELGDSAVYLCASSFLGEQYFGPGTRLTVT.

The chain links TRBV3-1 (or the pseudogene TRBV3-2) to TRBJ1-3; D is undetermined. V was clipped by 1 base and J by 4 bases, with 14 bases between them. The CDR3 spans 16 residues. The germline gives CDR1 LGHDT, CDR2 YNNKEL (reference sequence). The DNA for the CDR3 is TGTGCCAGCAGCCAAGGTTCAACAGTCTCCGGAAACACCATATATTTT. Amino acid sequence: CASSQGSTVSGNTIYF.

This chain connects TRBV5-1 to TRBJ1-2, with a possible D match to TRBD1 (5 bases). The V and J ends lost 2 bases and 3 bases respectively, with 14 bases between them. Per the germline V gene, CDR1 is SGHRS and CDR2 is YFSETQ. The CDR3 is 15 amino acids. The CDR3 bases are TGCGCCAGCAGCTTTCAGGGAATCAGTGACTATGGCTACACCTTC. Translation: CASSFQGISDYGYTF.

This chain uses TRBV5-6 with TRBJ1-2; perhaps TRBD1 as D (6 bases). The ends were cut back, 1 base at V and 8 bases at J, with 12 bases in the middle. The CDR3 has 13 residues. CDR1 is SGHDT and CDR2 is YYEEEE in the germline V gene. CDR3 in amino acids: CASSLTGSSGYTF. CDR3 nucleotides: TGTGCCAGCAGCTTGACAGGGTCCAGCGGCTACACCTTC.

The rearrangement joins TRBV15 to TRBJ1-3; D unclear. Germline CDR1 and CDR2: LNHNV and YYDKDF (reference sequence). V was cut by 0 bases and J by 0 bases, with 9 bases left in between. There are 16 residues in the CDR3. The CDR3 coding sequence is TGTGCCACCAGCAGAGATTTGAGTATCTCTGGAAACACCATATATTTT. Translated: CATSRDLSISGNTIYF.

Here the CDR3 reads CASSLSGQGVREQFF. CDR3 coding DNA: TGTGCCAGCAGTTTGTCGGGACAGGGGGTGAGGGAGCAGTTCTTC. This chain uses TRBV27 with TRBJ2-1, with 11 nucleotides matching TRBD1. CDR3 length: 15 residues. Germline V CDR1 and CDR2: MNHEY, SMNVEV (reference sequence). Trimming took 3 bases from V and 10 from J; bases not matched to a gene: 8.

This rearrangement joins TRBV18 to TRBJ1-1; the D gene is possibly TRBD1 (6 bases). Germline-derived CDR1 and CDR2 are KGHSH and LQKENI. Trimming shortened V by 1 base and J by 1 base, and 13 bases separated the two germline ends. This CDR3 contains 16 residues. The CDR3 nucleotides are TGTGCCAGCTCACCACTGGCAGGGGCGAAGAACACTGAAGCTTTCTTT. This sequence encodes CASSPLAGAKNTEAFF.

The gene calls are TRBV30 and TRBJ1-4; D not certain. V lost 3 bases, J lost 13 bases, and 21 bases lay in between. Germline loops: CDR1 GTSNPN, CDR2 SVGIG (reference sequence). The CDR3 runs 14 residues. CDR3 sequence (DNA): TGTGCCTGGAGGCTACCGGGGTATGGTGGAGGACTGTTTTTT. Translation: CAWRLPGYGGGLFF.

This chain links TRBV7-2 with TRBJ1-1; D ambiguous. The length of the CDR3 is 16 residues. Trimming removed 0 bases from V and 0 bases from J, with 11 bases in between. Germline lookup yields CDR1 SGHTA and CDR2 FQGNSA. The CDR3, as DNA: TGTGCCAGCAGCTTAGCGTTCGGAGAGATGAACACTGAAGCTTTCTTT. Translation gives CASSLAFGEMNTEAFF.

The V gene is TRBV9, the J gene TRBJ1-2; D call uncertain. CDR1 is SGDLS, CDR2 YYNGEE, per germline. The length of the CDR3 is 14 residues. Trimming took 1 base from V and 3 from J, leaving 10 bases between them. DNA of the CDR3: TGTGCCAGCAGCGTAAGAGCTTCGGACTATGGCTACACCTTC. This gives the protein CASSVRASDYGYTF.

The chain joins TRBV7-8 to TRBJ1-6; D gene uncertain. Per germline, CDR1 SGHVS and CDR2 FQNEAQ. The CDR3 totals 13 residues. The V end was cut by 10 bases, the J end by 13 bases, with 20 bases between. CDR3 sequence: CATGPSTIRPLHF. CDR3 in DNA: TGTGCCACAGGTCCGTCTACAATACGGCCCCTCCACTTT.

This clone was seen many times. The J gene is TRBJ1-1, the V gene TRBV3-1 (or the pseudogene TRBV3-2), with D unresolved. V lost 1 base and J 4 bases, leaving 25 bases between the germline ends. CDR1 is LGHDT, CDR2 YNNKEL, per germline (reference sequence). The CDR3 is 19 amino acids. CDR3 sequence reads: CASSQAGWRKGRSCTEAFF. The CDR3 DNA reads TGTGCCAGCAGCCAAGCGGGCTGGAGGAAGGGTAGGAGTTGCACTGAAGCTTTCTTT.